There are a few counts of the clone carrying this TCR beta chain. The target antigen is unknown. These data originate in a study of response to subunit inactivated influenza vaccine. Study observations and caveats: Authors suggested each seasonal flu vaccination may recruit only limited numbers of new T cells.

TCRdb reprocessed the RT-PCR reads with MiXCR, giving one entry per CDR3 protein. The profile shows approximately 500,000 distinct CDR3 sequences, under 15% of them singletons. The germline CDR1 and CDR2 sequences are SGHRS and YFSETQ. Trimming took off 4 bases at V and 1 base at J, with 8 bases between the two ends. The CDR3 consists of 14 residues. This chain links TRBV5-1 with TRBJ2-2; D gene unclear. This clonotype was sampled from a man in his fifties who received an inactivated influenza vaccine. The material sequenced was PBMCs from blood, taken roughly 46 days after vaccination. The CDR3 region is CASSPGENTGELFF. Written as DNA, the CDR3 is TGCGCCAGCAGCCCGGGTGAGAACACCGGGGAGCTGTTTTTT.